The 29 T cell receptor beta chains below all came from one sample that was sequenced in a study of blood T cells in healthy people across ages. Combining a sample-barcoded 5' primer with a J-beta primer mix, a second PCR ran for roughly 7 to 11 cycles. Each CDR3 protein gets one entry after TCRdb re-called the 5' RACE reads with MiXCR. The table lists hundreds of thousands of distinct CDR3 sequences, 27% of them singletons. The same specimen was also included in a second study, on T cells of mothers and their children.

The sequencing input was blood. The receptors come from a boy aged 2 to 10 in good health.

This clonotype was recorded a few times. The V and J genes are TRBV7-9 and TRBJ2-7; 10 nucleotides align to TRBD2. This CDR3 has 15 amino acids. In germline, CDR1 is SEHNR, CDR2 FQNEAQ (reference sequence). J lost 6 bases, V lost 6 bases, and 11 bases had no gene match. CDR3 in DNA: TGTGCCAGCAGTCCCCCCCCTAGCGGGAGTATCGAGCAGTACTTC. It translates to CASSPPPSGSIEQYF.

CDR3 nucleotide sequence: TGCGCCAGCAGCTTGCTTGTGGGAGAGACCCAGTACTTC. It codes for CASSLLVGETQYF. The chain links TRBV5-1 to TRBJ2-5; D ambiguous. The CDR3 runs to 13 residues. CDR1 SGHRS and CDR2 YFSETQ come from the germline V gene. Between the trimmed V and J ends, which lost 1 base and 4 bases, there was a span of 8 bases. Full variable domain (remainder filled in from reference TRBV5-1 and TRBJ2-5): KAGVTQTPRYLIKTRGQQVTLSCSPISGHRSVSWYQQTPGQGLQFLFEYFSETQRNKGNFPGRFSGRQFSNSRSEMNVSTLELGDSALYLCASSLLVGETQYFGPGTRLLVL.

The CDR3 coding sequence is TGCGCCAGCAGCCAAGGAGTCGGGGGAATCATTCAGTACTTC. Its protein product is CASSQGVGGIIQYF. The rearrangement uses TRBV4-3 and TRBJ2-4, with D possibly being TRBD2 (6 bases). Germline CDR1 and CDR2: LGHNA and YSLEER. V was shortened by 1 base and J by 9 bases, with 13 bases between the two germline ends. The CDR3 covers 14 residues.

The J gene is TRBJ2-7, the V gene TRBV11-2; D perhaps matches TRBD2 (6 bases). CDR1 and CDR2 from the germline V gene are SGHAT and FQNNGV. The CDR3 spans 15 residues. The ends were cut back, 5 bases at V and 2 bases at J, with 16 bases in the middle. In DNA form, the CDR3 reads TGTGCCAGCAGCCCCGCCAGGGACTCCCCCTACGAGCAGTACTTC. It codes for CASSPARDSPYEQYF. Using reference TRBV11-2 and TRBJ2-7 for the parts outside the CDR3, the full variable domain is EAGVAQSPRYKIIEKRQSVAFWCNPISGHATLYWYQQILGQGPKLLIQFQNNGVVDDSQLPKDRFSAERLKGVDSTLKIQPAKLEDSAVYLCASSPARDSPYEQYFGPGTRLTVT.

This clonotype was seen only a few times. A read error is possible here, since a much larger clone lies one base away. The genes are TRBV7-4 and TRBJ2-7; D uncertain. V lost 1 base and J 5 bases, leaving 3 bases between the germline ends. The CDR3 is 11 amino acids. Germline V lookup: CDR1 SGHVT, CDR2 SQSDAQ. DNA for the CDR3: TGTGCCAGCAGCTTAGACCACGAGCAGTACTTC. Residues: CASSLDHEQYF.

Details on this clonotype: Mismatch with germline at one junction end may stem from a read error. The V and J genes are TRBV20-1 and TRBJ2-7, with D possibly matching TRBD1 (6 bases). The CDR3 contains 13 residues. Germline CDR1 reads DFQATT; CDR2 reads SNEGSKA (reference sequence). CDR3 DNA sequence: TGCAGTGCCACAACAGGGAACTCCTACGAGCAATACTTC. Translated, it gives CSATTGNSYEQYF.

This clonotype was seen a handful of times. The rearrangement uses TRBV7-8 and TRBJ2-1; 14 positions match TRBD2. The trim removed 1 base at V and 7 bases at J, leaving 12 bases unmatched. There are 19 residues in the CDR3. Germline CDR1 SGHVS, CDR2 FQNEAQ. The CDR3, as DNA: TGTGCCAGCAGCTTAGGGGGTCCGGGACTAGCGGGAGCAAGGAATGAGCAGTTCTTC. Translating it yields CASSLGGPGLAGARNEQFF. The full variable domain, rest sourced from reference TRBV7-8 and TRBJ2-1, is GAGVSQSPRYKVAKRGQDVALRCDPISGHVSLFWYQQALGQGPEFLTYFQNEAQLDKSGLPSDRFFAERPEGSVSTLKIQRTQQEDSAVYLCASSLGGPGLAGARNEQFFGPGTRLTVL.

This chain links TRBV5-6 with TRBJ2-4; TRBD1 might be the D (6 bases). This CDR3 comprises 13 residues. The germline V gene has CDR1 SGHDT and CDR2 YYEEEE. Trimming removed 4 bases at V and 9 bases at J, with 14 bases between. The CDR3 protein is CASSQDSSAIQYF. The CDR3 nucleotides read TGTGCCAGCAGCCAGGACAGCTCGGCCATTCAGTACTTC. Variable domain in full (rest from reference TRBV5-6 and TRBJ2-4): DAGVTQSPTHLIKTRGQQVTLRCSPKSGHDTVSWYQQALGQGPQFIFQYYEEEERQRGNFPDRFSGHQFPNYSSELNVNALLLGDSALYLCASSQDSSAIQYFGAGTRLSVL.

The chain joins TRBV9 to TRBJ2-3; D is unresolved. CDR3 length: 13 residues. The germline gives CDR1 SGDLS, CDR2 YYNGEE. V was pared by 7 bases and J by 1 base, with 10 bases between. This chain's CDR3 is CASESWGTDTQYF. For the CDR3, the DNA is TGTGCCAGCGAAAGCTGGGGCACAGATACGCAGTATTTT. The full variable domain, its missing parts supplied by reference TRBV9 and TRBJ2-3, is DSGVTQTPKHLITATGQRVTLRCSPRSGDLSVYWYQQSLDQGLQFLIQYYNGEERAKGNILERFSAQQFPDLHSELNLSSLELGDSALYFCASESWGTDTQYFGPGTRLTVL.

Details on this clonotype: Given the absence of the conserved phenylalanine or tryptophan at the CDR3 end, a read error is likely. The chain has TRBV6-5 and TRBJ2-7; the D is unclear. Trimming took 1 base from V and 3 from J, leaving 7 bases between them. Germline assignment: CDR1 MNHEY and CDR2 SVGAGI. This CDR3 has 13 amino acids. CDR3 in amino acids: CASSYYRDYEQYL. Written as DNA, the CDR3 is TGTGCCAGCAGTTACTACAGAGACTACGAGCAGTACCTC.

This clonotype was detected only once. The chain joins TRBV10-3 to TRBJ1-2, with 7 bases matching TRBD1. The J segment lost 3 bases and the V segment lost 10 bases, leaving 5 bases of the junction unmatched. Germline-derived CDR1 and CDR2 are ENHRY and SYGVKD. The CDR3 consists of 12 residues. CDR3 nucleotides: TGTGCCACCAACGACAGGGACTATGGCTACACCTTC. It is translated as CATNDRDYGYTF.

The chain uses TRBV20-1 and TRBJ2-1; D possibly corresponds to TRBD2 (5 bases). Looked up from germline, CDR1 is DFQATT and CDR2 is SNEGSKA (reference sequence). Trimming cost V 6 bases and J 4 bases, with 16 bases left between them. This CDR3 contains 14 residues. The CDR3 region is CSAIRRRRYNEQFF. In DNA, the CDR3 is TGCAGTGCCATTCGGCGGAGGAGATACAATGAGCAGTTCTTC.

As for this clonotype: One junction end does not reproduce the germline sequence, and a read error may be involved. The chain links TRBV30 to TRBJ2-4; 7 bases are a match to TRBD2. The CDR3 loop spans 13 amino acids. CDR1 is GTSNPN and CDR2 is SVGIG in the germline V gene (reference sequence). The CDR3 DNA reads TGTGCCTGGGGCTTACGCGGGAGAAACATTCAGCACTTC. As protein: CAWGLRGRNIQHF. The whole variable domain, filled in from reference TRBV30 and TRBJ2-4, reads SQTIHQWPATLVQPVGSPLSLECTVEGTSNPNLYWYRQAAGRGLQLLFYSVGIGQISSEVPQNLSASRPQDRQFILSSKKLLLSDSGFYLCAWGLRGRNIQHFGAGTRLSVL.

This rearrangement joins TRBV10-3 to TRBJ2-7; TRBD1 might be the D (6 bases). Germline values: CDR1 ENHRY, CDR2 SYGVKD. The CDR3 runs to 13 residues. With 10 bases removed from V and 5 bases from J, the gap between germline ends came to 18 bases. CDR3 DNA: TGTGCCACCGAGGACAGCCTACAACACGAGCAGTACTTC. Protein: CATEDSLQHEQYF.

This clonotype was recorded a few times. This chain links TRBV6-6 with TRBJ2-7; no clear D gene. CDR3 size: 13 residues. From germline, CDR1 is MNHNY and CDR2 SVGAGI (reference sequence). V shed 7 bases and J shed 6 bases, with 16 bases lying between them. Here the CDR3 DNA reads TGTGCCAGCACGCTCGAACTACCCGGCGAGCAGTACTTC. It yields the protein CASTLELPGEQYF.

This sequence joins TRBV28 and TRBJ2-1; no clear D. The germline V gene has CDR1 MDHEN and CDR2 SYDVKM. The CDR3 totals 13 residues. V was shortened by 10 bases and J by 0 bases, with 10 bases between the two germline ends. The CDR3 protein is CANAASSYNEQFF. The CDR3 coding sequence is TGTGCCAACGCGGCTAGCTCCTACAATGAGCAGTTCTTC.

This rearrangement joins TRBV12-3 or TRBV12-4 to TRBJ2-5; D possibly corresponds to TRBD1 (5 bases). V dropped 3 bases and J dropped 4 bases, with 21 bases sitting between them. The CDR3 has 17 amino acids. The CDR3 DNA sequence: TGTGCCAGCAGTTTGTGGGTGGGGCCCCCGGAAATAGAGACCCAGTACTTC. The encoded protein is CASSLWVGPPEIETQYF.

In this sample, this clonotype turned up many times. The CDR3: CASSRDRNYGYTF. The CDR3 nucleotides are TGTGCCAGCAGCCGGGACAGGAACTATGGCTACACCTTC. The V gene is TRBV7-2, the J gene TRBJ1-2, with 8 nucleotides matching TRBD1. The germline gives CDR1 SGHTA, CDR2 FQGNSA. Losses at the gene ends were 5 bases for V and 2 bases for J; bases not matched to a gene: 1. This CDR3 spans 13 amino acids.

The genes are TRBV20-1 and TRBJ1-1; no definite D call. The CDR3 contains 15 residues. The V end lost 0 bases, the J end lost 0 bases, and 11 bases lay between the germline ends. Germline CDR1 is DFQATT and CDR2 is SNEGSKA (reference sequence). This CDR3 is CSAREGWLMNTEAFF. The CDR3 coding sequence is TGCAGTGCTAGAGAGGGGTGGTTAATGAACACTGAAGCTTTCTTT.

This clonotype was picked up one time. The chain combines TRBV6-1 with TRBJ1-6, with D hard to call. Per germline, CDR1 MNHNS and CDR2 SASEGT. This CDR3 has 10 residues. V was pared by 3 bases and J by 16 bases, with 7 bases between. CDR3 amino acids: CASSEGRLHF. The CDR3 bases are TGTGCCAGCAGTGAGGGCCGTCTCCACTTT.

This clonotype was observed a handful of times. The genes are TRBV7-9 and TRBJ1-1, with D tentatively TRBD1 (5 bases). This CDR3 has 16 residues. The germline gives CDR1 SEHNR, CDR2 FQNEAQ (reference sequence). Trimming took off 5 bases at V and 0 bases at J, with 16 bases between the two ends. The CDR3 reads CASSTYWGSVNTEAFF. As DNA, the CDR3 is TGTGCCAGCAGCACCTACTGGGGCAGCGTGAACACTGAAGCTTTCTTT.

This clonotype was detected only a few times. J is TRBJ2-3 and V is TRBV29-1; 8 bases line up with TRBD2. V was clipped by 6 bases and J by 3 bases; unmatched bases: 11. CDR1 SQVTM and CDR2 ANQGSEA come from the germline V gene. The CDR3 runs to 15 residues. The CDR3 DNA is TGCAGCGTCCTTGGACTAGCAAGCAGTACAGATACGCAGTATTTT. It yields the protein CSVLGLASSTDTQYF.

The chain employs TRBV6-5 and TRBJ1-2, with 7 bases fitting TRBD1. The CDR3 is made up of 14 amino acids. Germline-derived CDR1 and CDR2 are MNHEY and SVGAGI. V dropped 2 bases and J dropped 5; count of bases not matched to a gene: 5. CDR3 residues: CASSYQGVEYGYTF. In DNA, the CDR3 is TGTGCCAGCAGTTACCAGGGGGTAGAGTATGGCTACACCTTC.

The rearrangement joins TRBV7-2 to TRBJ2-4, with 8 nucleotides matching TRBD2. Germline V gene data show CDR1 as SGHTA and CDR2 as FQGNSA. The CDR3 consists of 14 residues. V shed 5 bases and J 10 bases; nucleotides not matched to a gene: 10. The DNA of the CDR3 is TGTGCCAGCAGCCAATCGGGGGGGCACCAGATTCAGTACTTC. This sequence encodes CASSQSGGHQIQYF.

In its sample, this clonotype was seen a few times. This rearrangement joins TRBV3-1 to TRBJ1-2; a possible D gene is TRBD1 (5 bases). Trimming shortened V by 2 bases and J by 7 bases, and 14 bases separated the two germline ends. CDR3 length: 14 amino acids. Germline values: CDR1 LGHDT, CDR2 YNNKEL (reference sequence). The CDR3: CASSQNRGRRGYTF. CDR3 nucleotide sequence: TGTGCCAGCAGCCAAAACCGGGGCCGTCGTGGCTACACCTTC.

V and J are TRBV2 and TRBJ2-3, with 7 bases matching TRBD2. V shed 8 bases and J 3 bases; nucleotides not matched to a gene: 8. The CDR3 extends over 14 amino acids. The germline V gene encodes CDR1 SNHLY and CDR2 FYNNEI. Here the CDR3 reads CASSAGAMTDTQYF. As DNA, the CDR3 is TGTGCCAGCTCCGCGGGAGCTATGACAGATACGCAGTATTTT.

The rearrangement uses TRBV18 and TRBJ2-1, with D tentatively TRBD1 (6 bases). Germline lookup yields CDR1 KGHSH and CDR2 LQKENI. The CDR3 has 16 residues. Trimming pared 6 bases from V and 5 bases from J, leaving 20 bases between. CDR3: CASSPFPLGGNNEQFF. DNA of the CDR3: TGTGCCAGCTCGCCTTTCCCCTTAGGGGGTAACAATGAGCAGTTCTTC.

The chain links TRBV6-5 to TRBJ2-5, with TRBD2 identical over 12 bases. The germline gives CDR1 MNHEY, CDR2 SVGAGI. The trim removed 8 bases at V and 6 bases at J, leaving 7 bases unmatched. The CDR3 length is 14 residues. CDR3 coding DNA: TGTGCCAGCGCCCCTAGCGGGAGGGTGAAGACCCAGTACTTC. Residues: CASAPSGRVKTQYF.

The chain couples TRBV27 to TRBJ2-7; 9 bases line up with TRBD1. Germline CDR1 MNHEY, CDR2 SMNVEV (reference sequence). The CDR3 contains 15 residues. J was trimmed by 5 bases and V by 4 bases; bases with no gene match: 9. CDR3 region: CASSSDRGTLDEQYF. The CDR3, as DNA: TGTGCCAGCAGTTCCGACAGGGGGACGCTAGACGAGCAGTACTTC.